Listed below are T cell receptor beta chains from one sample, sequenced in a study of blood T cell repertoires in COVID-19. Sequencing used immunoSEQ multiplex PCR; TCRdb keeps in-frame clones, though not all of them. The table has under 250,000 clones, 86% seen once. Sequenced: peripheral blood. The receptors originated from a woman aged 80 or older with COVID-19, enrolled during active disease. Both conserved end residues are part of each CDR3. Fields, in order: D gene, V gene, J gene, clone size, CDR3 protein, CDR3 DNA. D genes are given only for firm matches. Not all rows give a size; the values are once, few, many and, for expanded clones, a class.

D gene: TRBD1
V gene: TRBV3-1/TRBV3-2
J gene: TRBJ1-2
clone size: -
CDR3 protein: CASSQTGGSYGYTF
CDR3 DNA: TGTGCCAGCAGCCAAACAGGGGGATCCTATGGCTACACCTTC

D gene: TRBD2
V gene: TRBV7-2
J gene: TRBJ2-5
clone size: -
CDR3 protein: CASSPTSVQETQYF
CDR3 DNA: TGTGCCAGCAGCCCAACTAGCGTCCAAGAGACCCAGTACTTC

D gene: -
V gene: TRBV6-2/TRBV6-3
J gene: TRBJ1-1
clone size: -
CDR3 protein: CASSSKGGVNTEAFF
CDR3 DNA: TGTGCCAGCAGTTCCAAGGGGGGGGTGAACACTGAAGCTTTCTTT

D gene: -
V gene: TRBV4-3
J gene: TRBJ1-3
clone size: -
CDR3 protein: CASSLRGEGNTIYF
CDR3 DNA: TGCGCCAGCAGCCTACGGGGGGAAGGAAACACCATATATTTT

D gene: -
V gene: TRBV6-5
J gene: TRBJ2-3
clone size: -
CDR3 protein: CASSSRDNGRHTQYF
CDR3 DNA: TGTGCCAGCAGTTCCCGGGACAACGGTCGGCATACGCAGTATTTT

D gene: -
V gene: TRBV30
J gene: TRBJ1-4
clone size: few
CDR3 protein: CAWSAQMGAQEKLFF
CDR3 DNA: TGTGCCTGGAGTGCCCAGATGGGGGCGCAAGAAAAACTGTTTTTT

D gene: TRBD1
V gene: TRBV27
J gene: TRBJ1-6
clone size: -
CDR3 protein: CASSLLGTADNSPLHF
CDR3 DNA: TGTGCCAGCAGTTTATTAGGGACAGCAGATAATTCACCCCTCCACTTT

D gene: -
V gene: TRBV7-9
J gene: TRBJ1-4
clone size: -
CDR3 protein: CASSKRQTHEKLFF
CDR3 DNA: TGTGCCAGCAGTAAAAGACAGACTCATGAAAAACTGTTTTTT

D gene: -
V gene: TRBV7-2
J gene: TRBJ1-1
clone size: -
CDR3 protein: CASSLAQTVNTEAFF
CDR3 DNA: TGTGCCAGCAGCTTAGCCCAGACAGTGAACACTGAAGCTTTCTTT

D gene: -
V gene: TRBV19
J gene: TRBJ1-1
clone size: -
CDR3 protein: CASSPTVVNTEAFF
CDR3 DNA: TGTGCCAGTAGCCCGACTGTGGTGAACACTGAAGCTTTCTTT

D gene: -
V gene: TRBV19
J gene: TRBJ2-3
clone size: -
CDR3 protein: CASSIDGTPSTQYF
CDR3 DNA: TGTGCCAGTAGTATAGACGGGACTCCGTCTACGCAGTATTTT

D gene: TRBD1
V gene: TRBV5-5
J gene: TRBJ1-6
clone size: -
CDR3 protein: CASSTATGFPSPLHF
CDR3 DNA: TGTGCCAGCAGCACCGCGACAGGGTTTCCCTCACCCCTCCACTTT

D gene: -
V gene: TRBV10-3
J gene: TRBJ1-1
clone size: -
CDR3 protein: CAIRDSQNTEAFF
CDR3 DNA: TGTGCCATCAGGGACAGCCAGAACACTGAAGCTTTCTTT

D gene: TRBD1
V gene: TRBV12-3/TRBV12-4
J gene: TRBJ2-1
clone size: -
CDR3 protein: CASSFGQGSEQFF
CDR3 DNA: TGTGCCAGCAGTTTTGGACAGGGCAGTGAGCAGTTCTTC